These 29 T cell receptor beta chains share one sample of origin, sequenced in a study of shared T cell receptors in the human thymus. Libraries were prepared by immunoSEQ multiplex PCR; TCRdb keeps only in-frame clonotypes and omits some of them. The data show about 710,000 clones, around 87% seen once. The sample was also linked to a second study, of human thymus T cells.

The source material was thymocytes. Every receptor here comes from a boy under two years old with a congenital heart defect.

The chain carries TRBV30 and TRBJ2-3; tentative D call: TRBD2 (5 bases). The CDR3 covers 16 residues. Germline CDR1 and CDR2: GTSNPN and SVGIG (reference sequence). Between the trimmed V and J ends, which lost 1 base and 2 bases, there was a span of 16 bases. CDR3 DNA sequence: TGTGCCTGGAGTGCCACTAGAAGGTCCTACACAGATACGCAGTATTTT. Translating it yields CAWSATRRSYTDTQYF.

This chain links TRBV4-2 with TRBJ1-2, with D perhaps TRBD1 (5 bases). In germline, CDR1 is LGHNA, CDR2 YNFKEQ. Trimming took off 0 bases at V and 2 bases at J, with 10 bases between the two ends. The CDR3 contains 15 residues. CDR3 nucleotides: TGTGCCAGCAGCCAAGAAAGACAGTGGAACTATGGCTACACCTTC. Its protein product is CASSQERQWNYGYTF.

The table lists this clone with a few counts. In DNA, the CDR3 is TGTGCCAGCACTATGGGGGCAGCTAATGAAAAACTGTTTTTT. Protein sequence: CASTMGAANEKLFF. V is TRBV2 and J is TRBJ1-4; perhaps TRBD1 as D (6 bases). The CDR3 spans 14 residues. The germline V gene encodes CDR1 SNHLY and CDR2 FYNNEI. Between the trimmed V and J ends, which lost 7 bases and 3 bases, there was a span of 12 bases.

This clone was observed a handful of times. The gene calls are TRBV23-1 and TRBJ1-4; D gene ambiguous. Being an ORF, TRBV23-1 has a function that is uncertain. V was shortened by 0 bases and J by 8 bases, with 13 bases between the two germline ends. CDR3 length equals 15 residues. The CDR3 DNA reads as TGCGCCAGCAGTCAATCGTGGAGGGTGGAGGAAAAACTGTTTTTT. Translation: CASSQSWRVEEKLFF.

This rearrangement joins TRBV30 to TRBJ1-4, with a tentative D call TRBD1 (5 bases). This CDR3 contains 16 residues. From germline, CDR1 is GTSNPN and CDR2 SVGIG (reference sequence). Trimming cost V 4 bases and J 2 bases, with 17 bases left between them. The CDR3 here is CAWKGTRKGTNEKLFF. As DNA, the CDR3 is TGTGCCTGGAAAGGGACTCGGAAGGGCACTAATGAAAAACTGTTTTTT.

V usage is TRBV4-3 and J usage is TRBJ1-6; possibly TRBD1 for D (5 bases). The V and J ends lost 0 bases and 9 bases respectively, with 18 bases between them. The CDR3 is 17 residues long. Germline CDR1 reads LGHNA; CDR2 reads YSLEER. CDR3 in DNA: TGCGCCAGCAGCCAAGAGCAGGGACTCGTATTCGGTTCACCCCTCCACTTT. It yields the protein CASSQEQGLVFGSPLHF.

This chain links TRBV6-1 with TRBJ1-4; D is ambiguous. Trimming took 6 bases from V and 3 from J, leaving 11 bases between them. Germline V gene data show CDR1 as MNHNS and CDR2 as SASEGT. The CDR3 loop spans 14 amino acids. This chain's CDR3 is CASRRRRSNEKLFF. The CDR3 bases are TGTGCCAGCAGGAGGAGGCGCTCTAATGAAAAACTGTTTTTT.

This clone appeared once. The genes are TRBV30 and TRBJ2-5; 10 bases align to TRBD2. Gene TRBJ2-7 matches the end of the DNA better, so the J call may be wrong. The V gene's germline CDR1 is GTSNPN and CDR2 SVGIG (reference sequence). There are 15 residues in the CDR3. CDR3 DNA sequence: TGTGCCTGGAGGGCCGGGACTAGCGACTCCTACGAGCAGTACTTC. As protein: CAWRAGTSDSYEQYF.

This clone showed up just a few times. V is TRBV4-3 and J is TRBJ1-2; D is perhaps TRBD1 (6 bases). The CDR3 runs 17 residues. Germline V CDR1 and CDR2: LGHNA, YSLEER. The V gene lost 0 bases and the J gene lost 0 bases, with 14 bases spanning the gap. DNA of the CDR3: TGCGCCAGCAGCCAAGAGAGGACAGACGTAACTAACTATGGCTACACCTTC. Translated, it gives CASSQERTDVTNYGYTF.

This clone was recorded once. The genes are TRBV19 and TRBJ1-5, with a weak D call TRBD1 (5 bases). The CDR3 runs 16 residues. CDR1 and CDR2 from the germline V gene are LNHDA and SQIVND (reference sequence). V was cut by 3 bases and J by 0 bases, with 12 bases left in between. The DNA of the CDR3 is TGTGCCAGTAGTATCCAGGGAATATATAGCAATCAGCCCCAGCATTTT. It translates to CASSIQGIYSNQPQHF.

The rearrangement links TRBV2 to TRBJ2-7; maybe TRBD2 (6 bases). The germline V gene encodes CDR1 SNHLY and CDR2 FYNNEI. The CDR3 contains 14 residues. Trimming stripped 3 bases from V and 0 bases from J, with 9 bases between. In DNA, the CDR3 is TGTGCCAGCAGTGATTGGGACTCCTCCTACGAGCAGTACTTC. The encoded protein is CASSDWDSSYEQYF.

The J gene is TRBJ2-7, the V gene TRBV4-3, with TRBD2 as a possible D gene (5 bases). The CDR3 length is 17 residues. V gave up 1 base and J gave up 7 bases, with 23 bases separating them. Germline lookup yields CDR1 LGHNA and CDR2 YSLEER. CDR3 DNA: TGCGCCAGCAGCCAAGTCCACCGCCCCGGGGTCGGGTTGGAGCAGTACTTC. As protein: CASSQVHRPGVGLEQYF.

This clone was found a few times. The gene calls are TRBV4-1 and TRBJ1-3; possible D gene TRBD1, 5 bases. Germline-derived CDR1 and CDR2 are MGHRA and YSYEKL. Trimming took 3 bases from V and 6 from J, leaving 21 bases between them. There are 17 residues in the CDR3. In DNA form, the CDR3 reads TGCGCCAGCAGCCAGAACCCTTCAGGGAAGCTCTTAAACACCATATATTTT. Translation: CASSQNPSGKLLNTIYF.

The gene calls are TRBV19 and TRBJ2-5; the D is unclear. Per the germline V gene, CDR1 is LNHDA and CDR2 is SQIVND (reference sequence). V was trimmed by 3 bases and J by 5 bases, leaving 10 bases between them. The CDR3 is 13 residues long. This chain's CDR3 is CASSIGQPETQYF. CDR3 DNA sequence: TGTGCCAGTAGTATTGGGCAGCCGGAGACCCAGTACTTC.

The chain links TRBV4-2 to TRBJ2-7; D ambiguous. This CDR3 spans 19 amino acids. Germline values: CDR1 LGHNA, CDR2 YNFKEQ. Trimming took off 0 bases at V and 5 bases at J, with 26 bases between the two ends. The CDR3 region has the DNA TGTGCCAGCAGCCAAGATACGCCAGGCGTCCAGCTCAACGGCGACGAGCAGTACTTC. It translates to CASSQDTPGVQLNGDEQYF.

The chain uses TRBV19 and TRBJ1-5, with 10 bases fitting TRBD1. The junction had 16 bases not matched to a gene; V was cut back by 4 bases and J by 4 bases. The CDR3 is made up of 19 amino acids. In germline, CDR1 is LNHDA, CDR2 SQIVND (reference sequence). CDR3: CASSNRDRGRVRENQPQHF. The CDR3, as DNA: TGTGCCAGTAGTAACCGGGACAGGGGTCGAGTCCGGGAGAATCAGCCCCAGCATTTT.

As DNA, the CDR3 is TGTGCCAGCAGTGAATCGGGCTATACAGGGGACAATGAAAAACTGTTTTTT. This sequence encodes CASSESGYTGDNEKLFF. The chain couples TRBV25-1 to TRBJ1-4, with TRBD1 matching over 7 bases. CDR3 size: 17 residues. With V trimmed by 1 base and J by 5 bases, 10 bases remained unmatched. Germline V lookup: CDR1 MGHDK, CDR2 SYGVNS.

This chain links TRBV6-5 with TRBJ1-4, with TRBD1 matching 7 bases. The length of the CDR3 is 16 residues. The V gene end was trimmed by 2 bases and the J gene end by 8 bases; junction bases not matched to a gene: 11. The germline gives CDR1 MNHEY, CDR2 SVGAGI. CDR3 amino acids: CASSYVSGTVSEKLFF. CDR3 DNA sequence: TGTGCCAGCAGTTACGTATCCGGGACAGTAAGCGAAAAACTGTTTTTT.

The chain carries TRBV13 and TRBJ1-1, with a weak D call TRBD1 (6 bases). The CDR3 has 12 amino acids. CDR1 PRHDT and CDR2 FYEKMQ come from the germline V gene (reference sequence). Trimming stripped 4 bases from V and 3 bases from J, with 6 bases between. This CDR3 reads CASSYRDTEAFF. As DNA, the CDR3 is TGTGCCAGCAGCTACAGGGACACTGAAGCTTTCTTT.

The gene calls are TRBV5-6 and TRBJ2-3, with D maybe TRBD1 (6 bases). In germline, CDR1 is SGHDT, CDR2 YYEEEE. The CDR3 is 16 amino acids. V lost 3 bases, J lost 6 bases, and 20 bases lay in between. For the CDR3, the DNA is TGTGCCAGCAGCTCAAAGGTGGGGGCGCCGGGGGATACGCAGTATTTT. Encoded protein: CASSSKVGAPGDTQYF.

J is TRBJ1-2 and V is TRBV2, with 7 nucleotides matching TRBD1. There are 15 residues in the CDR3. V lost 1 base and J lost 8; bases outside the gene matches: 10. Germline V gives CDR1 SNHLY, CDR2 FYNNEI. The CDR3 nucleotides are TGTGCCAGCAGTGAAGAAATGGGGGCAGGGGGGGGCTACACCTTC. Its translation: CASSEEMGAGGGYTF.

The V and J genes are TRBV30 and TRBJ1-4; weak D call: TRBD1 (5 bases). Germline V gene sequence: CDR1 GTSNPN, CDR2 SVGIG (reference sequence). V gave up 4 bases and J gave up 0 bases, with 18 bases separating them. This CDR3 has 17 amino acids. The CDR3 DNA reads TGTGCCTGGACTGGGGGGACCTACCGCCCAACTAATGAAAAACTGTTTTTT. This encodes CAWTGGTYRPTNEKLFF.

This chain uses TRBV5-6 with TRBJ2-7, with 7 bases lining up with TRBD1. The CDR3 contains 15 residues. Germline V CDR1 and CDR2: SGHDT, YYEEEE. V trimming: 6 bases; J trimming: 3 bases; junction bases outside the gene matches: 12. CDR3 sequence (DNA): TGTGCCAGCAACAACCGGGACAGAACTTTCTACGAGCAGTACTTC. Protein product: CASNNRDRTFYEQYF.

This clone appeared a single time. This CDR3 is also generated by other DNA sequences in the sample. CDR3 in DNA: TGCGCCAGCAGCTCGGGGGGCCCCGGGGAGCTGTTTTTT. Amino acid sequence: CASSSGGPGELFF. V usage is TRBV5-1 and J usage is TRBJ2-2, with a tentative D call TRBD2 (7 bases). With 3 bases removed from V and 6 bases from J, the gap between germline ends came to 9 bases. CDR3 length: 13 residues. Looked up from germline, CDR1 is SGHRS and CDR2 is YFSETQ.

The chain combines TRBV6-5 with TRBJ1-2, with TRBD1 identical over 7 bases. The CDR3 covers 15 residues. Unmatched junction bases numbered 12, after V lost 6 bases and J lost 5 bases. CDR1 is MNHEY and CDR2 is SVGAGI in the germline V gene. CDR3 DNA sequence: TGTGCCAGCAGATTACAGGGCCTACAGGGGTATGGCTACACCTTC. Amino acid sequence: CASRLQGLQGYGYTF.

Here the CDR3 DNA reads TGTGCCAGCAGGCTGGTTGCGACCTACGAGCAGTACTTC. Translated, it gives CASRLVATYEQYF. The chain has TRBV28 and TRBJ2-7; D gene uncertain. The length of the CDR3 is 13 residues. The ends were cut back, 6 bases at V and 2 bases at J, with 11 bases in the middle. CDR1 is MDHEN, CDR2 SYDVKM, per germline.

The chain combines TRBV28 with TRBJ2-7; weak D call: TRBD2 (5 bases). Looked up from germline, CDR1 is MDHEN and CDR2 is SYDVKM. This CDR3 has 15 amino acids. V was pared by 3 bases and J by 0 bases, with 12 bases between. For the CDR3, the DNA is TGTGCCAGCAGTTTTAGTGGACTCCTCTCCTACGAGCAGTACTTC. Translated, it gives CASSFSGLLSYEQYF.

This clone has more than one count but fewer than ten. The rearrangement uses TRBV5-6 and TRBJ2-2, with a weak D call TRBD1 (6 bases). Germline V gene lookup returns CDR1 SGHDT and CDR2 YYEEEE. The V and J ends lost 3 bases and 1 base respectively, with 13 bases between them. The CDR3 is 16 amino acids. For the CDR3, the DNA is TGTGCCAGCAGCTATCCGCCCAGGGGGAACACCGGGGAGCTGTTTTTT. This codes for CASSYPPRGNTGELFF.

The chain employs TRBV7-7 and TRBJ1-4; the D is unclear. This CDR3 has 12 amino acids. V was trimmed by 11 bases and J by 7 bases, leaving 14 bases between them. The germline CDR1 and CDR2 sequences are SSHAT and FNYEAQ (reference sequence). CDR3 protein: CASGSTSEKLFF. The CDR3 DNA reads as TGTGCCTCCGGGAGCACGAGTGAAAAACTGTTTTTT.